This TCR beta chain was found in a study of CD8 T cells in Susac syndrome. The CDR3 is made up of 14 amino acids. With 7 bases removed from V and 3 bases from J, the gap between germline ends came to 15 bases. This clonotype has just one count. Reverse transcription of about 0.5 to 1 ug RNA used random hexamers. The authors amplified TCR beta CDR3 across 54 Vbeta and 13 Jbeta using immunoSEQ multiplex PCR. TCRdb re-called the immunoSEQ multiplex PCR reads through MiXCR, storing one row per CDR3 protein. The sample yields around 130,000 distinct CDR3 sequences, around 80% seen once. Specimen: CD8+ T cells from PBMCs. This chain joins TRBV12-3 or TRBV12-4 and TRBJ1-1, with D possibly TRBD1 on 6 matching bases. The sequence was collected from a human donor with multiple sclerosis. DNA for the CDR3: TGTGCCAGCATTAAACGGGGGCCCGACACTGAAGCTTTCTTT. Its translation: CASIKRGPDTEAFF.